Below, 29 T cell receptor beta chains from the same sample are listed, as sequenced in a study of shared clonotypes between healthy human individuals. The method was immunoSEQ multiplex PCR; TCRdb's version includes in-frame clones alone and lacks a portion of them. The profile shows 2,500,000 or so clones, under 95% of them singletons. Source material: naive CD4+ T cells from PBMCs. Subset defined: CD45RA+ positively selected. The receptor set was obtained from a man younger than 35 in good health. Some clones in this sample may be carry-over from other donors' samples.

This clone was seen a single time. This CDR3 reads CASSLGAIYGYTF. Here the CDR3 DNA reads TGTGCCAGCAGTTTGGGGGCCATTTATGGCTACACCTTC. This chain links TRBV27 with TRBJ1-2; weak D call: TRBD1 (6 bases). V shed 3 bases and J shed 5 bases, with 10 bases lying between them. The CDR3 is 13 residues long. Germline values: CDR1 MNHEY, CDR2 SMNVEV (reference sequence).

The chain links TRBV7-8 to TRBJ2-7, with D possibly matching TRBD2 (6 bases). The V end lost 5 bases, the J end lost 2 bases, and 16 bases lay between the germline ends. The CDR3 spans 15 residues. Germline assignment: CDR1 SGHVS and CDR2 FQNEAQ. In nucleotides, the CDR3 is TGTGCCAGCAGCCAGACTAGACACCGACCCTACGAGCAGTACTTC. Amino acids: CASSQTRHRPYEQYF.

The genes are TRBV6-1 and TRBJ1-3; 7 nucleotides match TRBD1. This CDR3 has 19 amino acids. With 2 bases clipped from V and 0 bases from J, the junction kept 13 bases outside the gene matches. Germline V lookup: CDR1 MNHNS, CDR2 SASEGT. The CDR3 DNA is TGTGCCAGCAGTGAATGGGCCCACGGACAGGCCTACTCTGGAAACACCATATATTTT. This gives the protein CASSEWAHGQAYSGNTIYF.

A remark on this clone: The junction does not match germline at one end; this may be a read error. The CDR3 DNA reads TGTGCCAGCAGCTTAGATTTCACAGGGTCAGATCCGCAGTATTTT. Protein: CASSLDFTGSDPQYF. The gene calls are TRBV7-2 and TRBJ2-3; a possible D gene is TRBD1 (6 bases). The V gene's germline CDR1 is SGHTA and CDR2 FQGNSA. The CDR3 is 15 amino acids.

About this clone itself: At the DNA level, this CDR3 is encoded by other sequences in the same sample as well. The chain carries TRBV28 and TRBJ1-2, with a weak D call TRBD1 (5 bases). V lost 2 bases and J 7 bases, leaving 8 bases between the germline ends. Germline assignment: CDR1 MDHEN and CDR2 SYDVKM. This CDR3 has 12 residues. The CDR3 sequence: CASSLRRGGYTF. The CDR3 nucleotides read TGTGCCAGCAGTTTAAGAAGGGGTGGCTACACCTTC.

The CDR3, as DNA: TGTGCCACCAGCAGCGCCCCCCTAGGTGGCTACACCTTC. As protein: CATSSAPLGGYTF. The rearrangement links TRBV15 to TRBJ1-2; D remains ambiguous. Between the trimmed V and J ends, which lost 3 bases and 7 bases, there was a span of 12 bases. Germline V gene sequence: CDR1 LNHNV, CDR2 YYDKDF (reference sequence). The CDR3 totals 13 residues.

The chain uses TRBV5-1 and TRBJ1-5; 8 nucleotides line up with TRBD1. Germline V gene data show CDR1 as SGHRS and CDR2 as YFSETQ. The CDR3 loop spans 16 amino acids. V lost 2 bases to trimming and J lost 1 base; unmatched junction nucleotides: 5. The CDR3 DNA sequence: TGCGCCAGCAGCTTACAGGGGGTAGGGAGCAATCAGCCCCAGCATTTT. It codes for CASSLQGVGSNQPQHF.

The J gene is TRBJ2-7, the V gene TRBV7-9; the match to TRBD1 covers 7 bases. J gave up 2 bases and V 4 bases, and 17 bases lay outside the gene matches. Germline assignment: CDR1 SEHNR and CDR2 FQNEAQ (reference sequence). This CDR3 comprises 18 residues. In DNA form, the CDR3 reads TGTGCCAGCAGCTCAACGGACAGGTTTCCCCTTCTGCCCTACGAGCAGTACTTC. This translates into CASSSTDRFPLLPYEQYF.

To note about this clone: Other DNA variants within this sample encode the same CDR3. The rearrangement uses TRBV28 and TRBJ1-5, with a tentative D call TRBD1 (6 bases). The CDR3 loop spans 14 amino acids. The V gene's germline CDR1 is MDHEN and CDR2 SYDVKM. The V and J ends lost 2 bases and 5 bases respectively, with 10 bases between them. The CDR3 protein is CASSLGQGHQPQHF. DNA of the CDR3: TGTGCCAGCAGTTTAGGGCAGGGGCATCAGCCCCAGCATTTT.

The chain recombines TRBV19 with TRBJ2-1, with TRBD1 as a possible D gene (6 bases). V was shortened by 3 bases and J by 2 bases, with 14 bases between the two germline ends. CDR3 length equals 16 residues. The germline V gene encodes CDR1 LNHDA and CDR2 SQIVND (reference sequence). The CDR3 DNA reads TGTGCCAGTAGTATTGATTTGGGGGCACCCTACAATGAGCAGTTCTTC. Residues: CASSIDLGAPYNEQFF.

A word on this clone: In the same sample, other DNA sequences code for this CDR3. The chain couples TRBV5-6 to TRBJ2-4; D gene unclear. Trimming stripped 1 base from V and 7 bases from J, with 6 bases between. This CDR3 contains 12 residues. Germline CDR1 SGHDT, CDR2 YYEEEE. DNA of the CDR3: TGTGCCAGCAGCTTGTCTGGCAACATTCAGTACTTC. As protein: CASSLSGNIQYF.

This chain connects TRBV29-1 to TRBJ2-3, with 10 bases that match TRBD2. Losses at the gene ends were 5 bases for V and 2 bases for J; bases not matched to a gene: 7. The CDR3 has 15 amino acids. Germline values: CDR1 SQVTM, CDR2 ANQGSEA. The CDR3 here is CSVRGGTSDTDTQYF. The DNA for the CDR3 is TGCAGCGTTCGGGGGGGGACTAGCGACACAGATACGCAGTATTTT.

The J gene is TRBJ2-1, the V gene TRBV11-3; the match to TRBD2 covers 7 bases. CDR3 length: 15 residues. The trim removed 5 bases at V and 5 bases at J, leaving 9 bases unmatched. The V gene's germline CDR1 is SGHNT and CDR2 YENEEA. Written as DNA, the CDR3 is TGTGCCAGCAGCCCCCGGGACTACAGTGACAATGAGCAGTTCTTC. Protein sequence: CASSPRDYSDNEQFF.

This chain connects TRBV6-5 to TRBJ2-5, with a possible D match to TRBD1 (5 bases). V lost 4 bases and J 4 bases, leaving 10 bases between the germline ends. This CDR3 spans 13 amino acids. CDR1 is MNHEY, CDR2 SVGAGI, per germline. CDR3 nucleotides: TGTGCCAGCAGTTTACAGGTCGGAGAGACCCAGTACTTC. It translates to CASSLQVGETQYF.

The gene calls are TRBV11-2 and TRBJ2-7, with 7 bases fitting TRBD2. Looked up from germline, CDR1 is SGHAT and CDR2 is FQNNGV. This CDR3 region has 15 residues. Unmatched junction bases numbered 5, after V lost 1 base and J lost 2 bases. This chain's CDR3 is CASSLGFGLAYEQYF. DNA for the CDR3: TGTGCCAGCAGCTTAGGGTTCGGACTAGCCTACGAGCAGTACTTC.

The chain links TRBV6-5 to TRBJ1-2; D gene ambiguous. The CDR3 loop spans 13 amino acids. V lost 4 bases and J 1 base, leaving 7 bases between the germline ends. Germline CDR1 is MNHEY and CDR2 is SVGAGI. In nucleotides, the CDR3 is TGTGCCAGCAGTTTACAATTTAACTATGGCTACACCTTC. Protein: CASSLQFNYGYTF.

V gene TRBV7-8 combines with J gene TRBJ2-7; 7 positions agree with TRBD2. In germline, CDR1 is SGHVS, CDR2 FQNEAQ. The trim removed 5 bases at V and 2 bases at J, leaving 12 bases unmatched. The CDR3 totals 16 residues. This CDR3 reads CASSQLISGPTYEQYF. CDR3 sequence (DNA): TGTGCCAGCAGCCAGCTTATTAGCGGGCCTACCTACGAGCAGTACTTC. Full variable domain (rest looked up from reference TRBV7-8 and TRBJ2-7): GAGVSQSPRYKVAKRGQDVALRCDPISGHVSLFWYQQALGQGPEFLTYFQNEAQLDKSGLPSDRFFAERPEGSVSTLKIQRTQQEDSAVYLCASSQLISGPTYEQYFGPGTRLTVT.

The chain recombines TRBV6-5 with TRBJ1-2; no firm D call. The CDR3 spans 11 residues. V was shortened by 6 bases and J by 8 bases, with 10 bases between the two germline ends. CDR1 is MNHEY, CDR2 SVGAGI, per germline. CDR3: CASSLVVGYTF. Written as DNA, the CDR3 is TGTGCCAGCAGCCTCGTAGTAGGCTACACCTTC.

In its sample, this clone was seen once. The chain uses TRBV12-2 and TRBJ2-1; the table's TRBD2 call for D was not verified on the DNA. TRBV12-2 is tagged as a pseudogene. This CDR3 is 16 amino acids long. CDR3 sequence reads: CASRTSGSVSYNEQFF. CDR3 nucleotide sequence: TGTGCAAGTCGCACTAGCGGGAGTGTATCCTACAATGAGCAGTTCTTC.

As regards this clone: Other nucleotide sequences in the sample specify the same CDR3. This chain connects TRBV7-3 to TRBJ2-1; the match to TRBD2 covers 13 bases. J was trimmed by 5 bases and V by 2 bases; bases with no gene match: 0. This CDR3 spans 15 amino acids. In germline, CDR1 is SGHTA, CDR2 FQGTGA. The CDR3 reads CASSLGTSGNNEQFF. CDR3 nucleotide sequence: TGTGCCAGCAGCTTAGGGACTAGCGGGAACAATGAGCAGTTCTTC.

The rearrangement joins TRBV7-2 to TRBJ2-5, with 7 positions matching TRBD2. Trimming at V came to 3 bases and at J to 5 bases, leaving 9 bases not matched to a gene. The CDR3 runs to 15 residues. From germline, CDR1 is SGHTA and CDR2 FQGNSA. The CDR3, as DNA: TGTGCCAGCAGCTTTGGGGGAGGGACTTTGGAGACCCAGTACTTC. This codes for CASSFGGGTLETQYF.

CDR3 sequence reads: CASSLGQGVKKLFF. CDR3 coding DNA: TGTGCCAGCAGCCTGGGACAGGGGGTGAAAAAACTGTTTTTT. This rearrangement joins TRBV2 to TRBJ1-4; the match to TRBD1 covers 11 bases. CDR1 and CDR2 from the germline V gene are SNHLY and FYNNEI. V trimming: 6 bases; J trimming: 9 bases; junction bases outside the gene matches: 6. The CDR3 length is 14 residues.

This rearrangement joins TRBV11-2 to TRBJ2-7; D unresolved. The V end was cut by 1 base, the J end by 5 bases, with 12 bases between. Germline loops: CDR1 SGHAT, CDR2 FQNNGV. The CDR3 is 14 residues long. The CDR3 is CASSLVGLPHEQYF. The CDR3 nucleotides read TGTGCCAGCAGCTTAGTCGGCCTCCCGCACGAGCAGTACTTC.

This clone was seen only once. The V gene is TRBV19, the J gene TRBJ1-2; the D gene is possibly TRBD1 (5 bases). Germline V gene lookup returns CDR1 LNHDA and CDR2 SQIVND (reference sequence). This CDR3 is 13 amino acids long. Trimming took off 5 bases at V and 7 bases at J, with 14 bases between the two ends. Here the CDR3 reads CASSGALAGGYTF. Here the CDR3 DNA reads TGTGCCAGTAGTGGGGCCCTGGCCGGTGGCTACACCTTC.

V gene TRBV4-2 combines with J gene TRBJ1-2; D gene uncertain. CDR3 length: 15 amino acids. The germline CDR1 and CDR2 sequences are LGHNA and YNFKEQ. Trimming removed 0 bases at V and 0 bases at J, with 8 bases between. The CDR3 DNA reads TGTGCCAGCAGCCAAGATCCGACATCTAACTATGGCTACACCTTC. Translated: CASSQDPTSNYGYTF.

CDR3 nucleotide sequence: TGTGCCAGCAGCTTCTTTGTGGGGGGGAATGAGCAGTTCTTC. Its translation is CASSFFVGGNEQFF. The V call is TRBV7-8, the J call TRBJ2-1; 7 nucleotides line up with TRBD2. The J segment lost 7 bases and the V segment lost 3 bases, leaving 6 bases of the junction unmatched. This CDR3 comprises 14 residues. Germline V gives CDR1 SGHVS, CDR2 FQNEAQ.

The chain joins TRBV5-4 to TRBJ2-1; D ambiguous. V shed 3 bases and J shed 11 bases, with 15 bases lying between them. This CDR3 has 13 amino acids. Germline V gene data show CDR1 as SGHNT and CDR2 as YYREEE (reference sequence). CDR3 sequence reads: CASSSGYNPQQFF. The CDR3, as DNA: TGTGCCAGCAGCTCCGGCTACAACCCCCAGCAGTTCTTC. The complete variable domain, with remaining parts taken from reference TRBV5-4 and TRBJ2-1, reads ETGVTQSPTHLIKTRGQQVTLRCSSQSGHNTVSWYQQALGQGPQFIFQYYREEENGRGNFPPRFSGLQFPNYSSELNVNALELDDSALYLCASSSGYNPQQFFGPGTRLTVL.

DNA for the CDR3: TGTGCCAGCAGTTATAGACTATTGGACTACGAGCAGTACTTC. It yields the protein CASSYRLLDYEQYF. The chain employs TRBV6-6 and TRBJ2-7, with D maybe TRBD2 (5 bases). The CDR3 has 14 amino acids. Germline lookup yields CDR1 MNHNY and CDR2 SVGAGI (reference sequence). The V and J ends lost 3 bases and 3 bases respectively, with 12 bases between them.

The chain uses TRBV18 and TRBJ2-7; D not certain. The CDR3 sequence is 11 residues long. Germline loops: CDR1 KGHSH, CDR2 LQKENI. Trimming took 5 bases from V and 6 from J, leaving 8 bases between them. The CDR3 spells CASSSAAEQYF. The CDR3 DNA sequence: TGTGCCAGCTCAAGCGCAGCCGAGCAGTACTTC.